The T cell receptor beta chain under discussion was sequenced for a study of somatic mutations in cytotoxic T cells in rheumatoid arthritis. The wider study: Flow cytometry sorted some V beta antibody-stained T-cell populations to nearly 100% purity, V beta1+ cells among them being sequenced for TCRB.

Points from the study as a whole: A largest CD8+ clone above 20% of CD8+ cells occurred in about an eighth of the 65 patients.

Note on this clone: The antigen remains unidentified.

Germline V gene lookup returns CDR1 MNHNS and CDR2 SASEGT. CDR3 length equals 19 residues. V was trimmed by 2 bases and J by 4 bases, leaving 24 bases between them. Using positive magnetic bead selection on an AutoMACS, CD4+ and CD8+ cells were isolated, after which their purity was checked by flow cytometry. Some clones are missing from TCRdb's copy, which holds only in-frame ones; the method was immunoSEQ multiplex PCR. The top ten hold approximately 5.3% of the sample, which has approximately 30,000 clones, roughly 82% seen once. The sample taken for sequencing was CD8+ T cells sorted from blood. This TCR derives from a man over 45 in good health. The chain uses TRBV6-1 and TRBJ2-1, with D unresolved. CDR3 sequence: CASSELVTDIMLGYNEQFF. The CDR3 nucleotides are TGTGCCAGCAGTGAATTAGTTACCGACATTATGTTGGGTTACAATGAGCAGTTCTTC.